This T cell receptor beta chain is from a study of T-cell reconstitution after alpha-beta-depleted transplantation in children. This clonotype was observed a few times. Trimming took 7 bases from V and 4 from J; bases not matched to a gene: 9. CDR1 is SQVTM and CDR2 is ANQGSEA in the germline V gene. There are 15 residues in the CDR3. As it was prepared, the TCRbeta library received unique molecular identifiers. TCRdb re-derived calls from the PCR reads in MiXCR, one entry per CDR3 protein. This table holds about 640,000 distinct CDR3 sequences, about an eighth found once. The TCR was taken from a male patient between 5 and 17 years old who had a stem cell transplant for acute myeloid leukemia, so the T cells may come from the graft donor. The chain joins TRBV29-1 to TRBJ2-5; TRBD2 aligns across 13 bases. The sample was PBMCs, mostly from graft donor cells, taken 360 days after TCRalphabeta/CD19-depleted stem cell transplant. CDR3 protein: CSATRTSGRLETQYF. The CDR3, as DNA: TGCAGCGCTACCAGGACTAGCGGGAGACTAGAGACCCAGTACTTC.